Listed below are T cell receptor beta chains from one sample, sequenced in a study of blood T cell repertoires in COVID-19. The assay was immunoSEQ multiplex PCR, and TCRdb's table has in-frame clones only and misses some. The sample lists 40,000 to 50,000 clones; 75% to 90% were seen once. The sequencing input was peripheral blood. The receptor set was obtained from a human donor in a cohort sampled during active COVID-19. Each CDR3 is given with its conserved first and last residue. The D gene is left open where the match is weak. A clone size is listed for some rows: how often the clone was seen (once, few, many), or a class if it is expanded.

>.|.|TRBV18|TRBJ1-4|13
TGTGCCAGCTCACCGGGGCAGAGGGAAAAACTGTTTTTT
CASSPGQREKLFF
>.|once|TRBV10-3|TRBJ2-2|15
TGTGCCATCAGTGGGGAACAGGGGAACACCGGGGAGCTGTTTTTT
CAISGEQGNTGELFF
>.|.|TRBV28|TRBJ1-5|15
TGTGCCAGCAGTGCCGATTCAGGGTACAATCAGCCCCAGCATTTT
CASSADSGYNQPQHF
>.|.|TRBV7-2|TRBJ2-7|13
TGTGCCAGCAGCTTAGGTATCTCCTACGAGCAGTACTTC
CASSLGISYEQYF
>TRBD2|.|TRBV19|TRBJ2-7|18
TGTGCCAGTAGTCCGTTACCTAGCGGGAGGGTTTCCTCCTACGAGCAGTACTTC
CASSPLPSGRVSSYEQYF
>.|.|TRBV7-9|TRBJ2-5|11
TGTGCCAGCAGCTTATATGAGACCCAGTACTTC
CASSLYETQYF
>TRBD2|once|TRBV11-3|TRBJ2-1|15
TGTGCCAGCAGCTTATCTAGCGGGGGTTCAAGTGAGCAGTTCTTC
CASSLSSGGSSEQFF
>.|.|TRBV9|TRBJ1-1|13
TGTGCCAGCAACTCCCGGGGGGATGCTGAAGCTTTCTTT
CASNSRGDAEAFF
>TRBD1|.|TRBV6-5|TRBJ1-1|12
TGTGCCAGCAGTTACAACGGACAGGGAGCTTTCTTT
CASSYNGQGAFF
>.|.|TRBV5-4|TRBJ1-1|13
TGTGCCAGCAGCTTGGACAGGAACACTGAAGCTTTCTTT
CASSLDRNTEAFF
>TRBD1|.|TRBV2|TRBJ1-4|14
TGTGCCAGCAACCGACAGGGCTTAGTTGAAAAACTGTTTTTT
CASNRQGLVEKLFF
>.|.|TRBV7-9|TRBJ2-7|13
TGTGCCAGCAGCTTAGATCGGGGTCGGGAGCAGTACTTC
CASSLDRGREQYF
>.|.|TRBV4-3|TRBJ2-4|15
TGCGCCAGCAGCCAAGATTACAGGGTTTTTGACATTCAGTACTTC
CASSQDYRVFDIQYF
>.|few|TRBV9|TRBJ2-7|14
TGTGCCAGCAGCGTTACAGGGTCATCCTACGAGCAGTACTTC
CASSVTGSSYEQYF
>.|.|TRBV19|TRBJ2-5|14
TGTGCCAGTAGTATAGGTGGCCTTCAAGAGACCCAGTACTTC
CASSIGGLQETQYF
>TRBD2|.|TRBV19|TRBJ2-1|15
TGTGCCAGTAGGATGCTAGCGGGGGGCTACAATGAGCAGTTCTTC
CASRMLAGGYNEQFF
>TRBD2|.|TRBV5-8|TRBJ2-7|17
TGTGCCAGCAGCTGGGGGTCTGGAGCGGGGGGCCTCTACGAGCAGTACTTC
CASSWGSGAGGLYEQYF
>.|once|TRBV28|TRBJ2-2|13
TGTGCCAGCACCCATGACTGGGCCGGGGAGCTGTTTTTT
CASTHDWAGELFF
>.|.|TRBV30|TRBJ1-2|13
TGTGCCTGGAGTGTTGGCAGGGGCTATGGCTACACCTTC
CAWSVGRGYGYTF
>TRBD1|.|TRBV19|TRBJ1-5|17
TGTGCCAGTAGTATTAGGACAGGGGGCAGGAGGAATCAGCCCCAGCATTTT
CASSIRTGGRRNQPQHF
>.|.|TRBV28|TRBJ1-3|17
TGTGCCAGCAGCGGTGGGGGAGGCTCAAACTCTGGAAACACCATATATTTT
CASSGGGGSNSGNTIYF
>.|.|TRBV27|TRBJ1-1|12
TGTGCCAGCAGTGCTAGGGGGACTGAAGCTTTCTTT
CASSARGTEAFF
>TRBD1|.|TRBV27|TRBJ1-4|19
TGTGCCAGCAGTTTATCGACGGGGACAGGGGGCGCGGCTAATGAAAAACTGTTTTTT
CASSLSTGTGGAANEKLFF
>.|.|TRBV7-2|TRBJ2-5|17
TGTGCCAGCAGCTTATCCATAGGGACTGCCTGGGGAGAGACCCAGTACTTC
CASSLSIGTAWGETQYF
>TRBD1|.|TRBV14|TRBJ1-1|15
TGTGCCAGCAGCCCAGACAGGGCACCAAACACTGAAGCTTTCTTT
CASSPDRAPNTEAFF
>TRBD1|.|TRBV5-6|TRBJ1-2|14
TGTGCCAGCAGCTCGACAGGGACAAACTATGGCTACACCTTC
CASSSTGTNYGYTF
>.|.|TRBV6-5|TRBJ1-1|13
TGTGCCACATACGCGACAGGTTTCACTGAAGCTTTCTTT
CATYATGFTEAFF
>.|.|TRBV10-1|TRBJ2-3|16
TGCGCCAGCAGTGGGGGGCAGTTGACAAACAAGGGGACGCAGTATTTT
CASSGGQLTNKGTQYF
>TRBD2|.|TRBV6-2/TRBV6-3|TRBJ2-7|15
TGTGCCAGCAGCCCCGGGACTAGCGGATCCTACGAGCAGTACTTC
CASSPGTSGSYEQYF
>.|.|TRBV9|TRBJ1-3|12
TGTGCCAGCGGAACAGTGGGAAACACCATATATTTT
CASGTVGNTIYF
>TRBD2|.|TRBV29-1|TRBJ2-7|16
TGCAGCGTTGAAGATGGCGGGAGCGGGGGGAATTACGAGCAGTACTTC
CSVEDGGSGGNYEQYF
>TRBD1|once|TRBV5-6|TRBJ1-2|13
TGTGCCAGCAGCGGACAGGGATACTATGGCTACACCTTC
CASSGQGYYGYTF
>.|.|TRBV3-1/TRBV3-2|TRBJ1-1|14
TGTGCCAGCAGCCAATTATGGAGGGCCGCTGAAGCTTTCTTT
CASSQLWRAAEAFF
>TRBD1|few|TRBV5-4|TRBJ1-1|14
TGTGCCAGCAGCTTGGAACAGGGGACCACTGAAGCTTTCTTT
CASSLEQGTTEAFF
>.|.|TRBV28|TRBJ1-2|14
TGTGCCAGCAATTCTGGGGCCTCTTACTATGGCTACACCTTC
CASNSGASYYGYTF
>.|.|TRBV10-2|TRBJ1-5|13
TGCGCCAGCAGTGAGAGGGGTAATCAGCCCCAGCATTTT
CASSERGNQPQHF
>TRBD1|.|TRBV27|TRBJ1-5|13
TGTGCCAGCGGACAGGGCTTTTCTCAGCCCCAGCATTTT
CASGQGFSQPQHF
>TRBD2|once|TRBV5-1|TRBJ2-1|15
TGCGCCAGCAGCGAAACTAGCGGAGGCGGCAATGAGCAGTTCTTC
CASSETSGGGNEQFF
>.|.|TRBV30|TRBJ2-5|13
TGTGCCTGGAGGTACGGAGTCCAAGAGACCCAGTACTTC
CAWRYGVQETQYF
>TRBD2|few|TRBV5-5|TRBJ2-5|16
TGTGCCAGCAGCTTGGAACTAGCGGGGGGGAGAGAGACCCAGTACTTC
CASSLELAGGRETQYF
>TRBD1|medium-sized|TRBV4-1|TRBJ2-7|15
TGCGCCAGCAGCCAAGAGGCAGGGGGCCGCTACGAGCAGTACTTC
CASSQEAGGRYEQYF
>TRBD1|.|TRBV5-1|TRBJ2-7|15
TGCGCCAGCAGGCAACGGACAGGGGTAGCCTACGAGCAGTACTTC
CASRQRTGVAYEQYF
>TRBD2|.|TRBV7-9|TRBJ2-7|13
TGTGCCAGCAGCCTAGCGGGGGGGCTCGAGCAGTACTTC
CASSLAGGLEQYF
>TRBD1|.|TRBV5-1|TRBJ1-4|15
TGCGCCAGCAGCCCAGAACAGGGGATGGGAATGAAACTGTTTTTT
CASSPEQGMGMKLFF
>.|.|TRBV11-2|TRBJ2-5|12
TGTGCCAGCAGCTCCCCCCCGGGGACCCAGTACTTC
CASSSPPGTQYF
>TRBD1|.|TRBV5-6|TRBJ2-7|15
TGTGCCAGCAGCCACAGGGGACAGGGTCTGATCGAGCAGTACTTC
CASSHRGQGLIEQYF
>TRBD2|.|TRBV18|TRBJ2-7|17
TGTGCCAGCTCACCACTTCCTAGCGGAGTAAAAACCTACGAGCAGTACTTC
CASSPLPSGVKTYEQYF
>.|.|TRBV11-3|TRBJ2-1|14
TGTGCCAGCAGCCCGACGAGGGCCTACAATGAGCAGTTCTTC
CASSPTRAYNEQFF
>.|few|TRBV14|TRBJ1-3|17
TGTGCCAGCAGCCAAGATCAGGGGACCAGGGCTGGAAACACCATATATTTT
CASSQDQGTRAGNTIYF
>.|.|TRBV12-3/TRBV12-4|TRBJ1-5|13
TGTGCCAGCAGTTTAGGTCCGAATCAGCCCCAGCATTTT
CASSLGPNQPQHF
>TRBD1|.|TRBV4-1|TRBJ1-4|18
TGCGCCAGCAGCCAAGTGTGGCAGGGGGATCCAACTAATGAAAAACTGTTTTTT
CASSQVWQGDPTNEKLFF
>.|.|TRBV5-5|TRBJ1-1|11
TGTGCCAGCATGGTAGACACTGAAGCTTTCTTT
CASMVDTEAFF